Listed below are T cell receptor beta chains from one sample, sequenced in a study of T cell responses to AZD1222 COVID-19 vaccine. The repertoire was sequenced with immunoSEQ multiplex PCR; TCRdb's copy has only in-frame clones and lacks some. Of around 140,000 clones in the sample, approximately 85% were seen once. The sample was peripheral blood, taken 28 days after the second dose of the MenACWY control vaccine. The receptors derive from an adult who received the MenACWY meningococcal vaccine as a control. Each CDR3 is given with its conserved first and last residue. Fields, in order: J gene, D gene, V gene, clone size, CDR3 protein, CDR3 DNA. The D gene is left open where the match is weak. A clone size is listed for some rows: how often the clone was seen (once, few, many), or a class if it is expanded.

j_gene: TRBJ2-2; d_gene: -; v_gene: TRBV4-2; abundance: -; CDR3aa: CASSPEWAGELFF; CDR3nt: TGTGCCAGCAGCCCCGAATGGGCCGGGGAGCTGTTTTTT
j_gene: TRBJ1-6; d_gene: -; v_gene: TRBV25-1; abundance: -; CDR3aa: CASSRGRTSYNSPLHF; CDR3nt: TGTGCCAGCAGTAGAGGGCGGACCTCCTATAATTCACCCCTCCACTTT
j_gene: TRBJ1-1; d_gene: TRBD1; v_gene: TRBV7-9; abundance: -; CDR3aa: CASSSQGGVAEAFF; CDR3nt: TGTGCCAGCAGCTCCCAGGGGGGGGTTGCTGAAGCTTTCTTT
j_gene: TRBJ2-7; d_gene: -; v_gene: TRBV6-1; abundance: -; CDR3aa: CASSEARVAYEQYF; CDR3nt: TGTGCCAGCAGTGAAGCAAGGGTGGCCTACGAGCAGTACTTC
j_gene: TRBJ1-1; d_gene: -; v_gene: TRBV25-1; abundance: -; CDR3aa: CASSGPTGGSAFF; CDR3nt: TGTGCCAGCAGTGGCCCTACTGGGGGGTCGGCTTTCTTT
j_gene: TRBJ1-1; d_gene: -; v_gene: TRBV9; abundance: -; CDR3aa: CASSVEDYTEAFF; CDR3nt: TGTGCCAGCAGCGTAGAGGATTACACTGAAGCTTTCTTT
j_gene: TRBJ1-2; d_gene: -; v_gene: TRBV5-6; abundance: -; CDR3aa: CASSSVNYGYTF; CDR3nt: TGTGCCAGCAGCTCCGTCAACTATGGCTACACCTTC
j_gene: TRBJ1-2; d_gene: -; v_gene: TRBV19; abundance: -; CDR3aa: CASSRDTTNYGYTF; CDR3nt: TGTGCCAGTAGCCGGGACACCACTAACTATGGCTACACCTTC
j_gene: TRBJ2-6; d_gene: -; v_gene: TRBV5-5; abundance: -; CDR3aa: CASSTGQISGANVLTF; CDR3nt: TGTGCCAGCAGCACTGGACAGATCTCTGGGGCCAACGTCCTGACTTTC
j_gene: TRBJ2-1; d_gene: -; v_gene: TRBV19; abundance: -; CDR3aa: CASSTYNEQFF; CDR3nt: TGTGCCAGTAGTACCTACAATGAGCAGTTCTTC
j_gene: TRBJ1-1; d_gene: -; v_gene: TRBV6-5; abundance: -; CDR3aa: CASSTRAAASTKAFF; CDR3nt: TGTGCCAGCAGTACTCGGGCCGCGGCGAGTACGAAAGCTTTCTTT
j_gene: TRBJ1-1; d_gene: TRBD1; v_gene: TRBV11-1; abundance: -; CDR3aa: CASSVRQGGNTEAFF; CDR3nt: TGTGCCAGCAGCGTAAGACAGGGGGGGAACACTGAAGCTTTCTTT
j_gene: TRBJ1-3; d_gene: -; v_gene: TRBV6-2/TRBV6-3; abundance: -; CDR3aa: CASSYRGVSGNTIYF; CDR3nt: TGTGCCAGCAGTTACCGGGGCGTCTCTGGAAACACCATATATTTT
j_gene: TRBJ2-2; d_gene: TRBD1; v_gene: TRBV5-5; abundance: -; CDR3aa: CASSQTLRGLGELFF; CDR3nt: TGTGCCAGCAGTCAAACCCTCAGGGGGCTAGGGGAGCTGTTTTTT
j_gene: TRBJ1-2; d_gene: -; v_gene: TRBV30; abundance: -; CDR3aa: CAWSVEVTLRGPSYGYTF; CDR3nt: TGTGCCTGGAGTGTAGAGGTGACCCTCAGGGGACCCTCCTATGGCTACACCTTC
j_gene: TRBJ2-5; d_gene: -; v_gene: TRBV5-4; abundance: -; CDR3aa: CASHVRGPQETQYF; CDR3nt: TGTGCCAGCCATGTACGAGGGCCCCAAGAGACCCAGTACTTC
j_gene: TRBJ1-1; d_gene: -; v_gene: TRBV2; abundance: once; CDR3aa: CASSTLDWTMNTEAFF; CDR3nt: TGTGCCAGCAGTACTCTGGACTGGACCATGAACACTGAAGCTTTCTTT
j_gene: TRBJ1-4; d_gene: -; v_gene: TRBV5-1; abundance: -; CDR3aa: CASRAGATNEKLFF; CDR3nt: TGCGCCAGCAGAGCAGGGGCAACTAATGAAAAACTGTTTTTT
j_gene: TRBJ1-5; d_gene: -; v_gene: TRBV27; abundance: -; CDR3aa: CASSLSLAVDQPQHF; CDR3nt: TGTGCCAGCAGTTTATCGTTGGCGGTGGATCAGCCCCAGCATTTT
j_gene: TRBJ2-3; d_gene: TRBD2; v_gene: TRBV11-3; abundance: -; CDR3aa: CASSLDPVSSGSHTDTQYF; CDR3nt: TGTGCCAGCAGCTTAGATCCGGTCTCTAGCGGGAGTCACACAGATACGCAGTATTTT
j_gene: TRBJ1-5; d_gene: -; v_gene: TRBV27; abundance: -; CDR3aa: CASSRAGDHQPQHF; CDR3nt: TGTGCCAGCAGTCGGGCAGGCGACCATCAGCCCCAGCATTTT
j_gene: TRBJ2-1; d_gene: TRBD1; v_gene: TRBV6-5; abundance: -; CDR3aa: CASSTGGSYNEQFF; CDR3nt: TGTGCCAGCAGTACAGGGGGCTCCTACAATGAGCAGTTCTTC
j_gene: TRBJ1-6; d_gene: -; v_gene: TRBV12-5; abundance: -; CDR3aa: CASGLSPNSPLHF; CDR3nt: TGTGCTAGTGGTTTGTCCCCCAATTCACCCCTCCACTTT
j_gene: TRBJ2-1; d_gene: -; v_gene: TRBV2; abundance: -; CDR3aa: CASSVRDLPSYNEQFF; CDR3nt: TGTGCCAGCAGTGTCCGGGACCTCCCCTCCTACAATGAGCAGTTCTTC
j_gene: TRBJ1-3; d_gene: TRBD1; v_gene: TRBV11-2; abundance: -; CDR3aa: CASSLDRFGNTIYF; CDR3nt: TGTGCCAGCAGCTTGGACAGGTTCGGGAACACCATATATTTT
j_gene: TRBJ1-5; d_gene: TRBD1; v_gene: TRBV7-2; abundance: -; CDR3aa: CASSPQAGGHQPQHF; CDR3nt: TGTGCCAGCAGCCCCCAGGCAGGGGGACATCAGCCCCAGCATTTT
j_gene: TRBJ1-5; d_gene: -; v_gene: TRBV12-5; abundance: -; CDR3aa: CASGLFSNQPQHF; CDR3nt: TGTGCTAGTGGTTTGTTCAGCAATCAGCCCCAGCATTTT
j_gene: TRBJ1-5; d_gene: TRBD1; v_gene: TRBV6-6; abundance: -; CDR3aa: CASSRQGAYNQPQHF; CDR3nt: TGTGCCAGCAGTCGACAGGGGGCTTACAATCAGCCCCAGCATTTT
j_gene: TRBJ2-3; d_gene: TRBD2; v_gene: TRBV5-1; abundance: -; CDR3aa: CASSLATSGGADTQYF; CDR3nt: TGCGCCAGCAGCTTGGCCACTAGCGGGGGAGCAGATACGCAGTATTTT
j_gene: TRBJ2-2; d_gene: TRBD2; v_gene: TRBV28; abundance: -; CDR3aa: CASSLLGLAGKNTGELFF; CDR3nt: TGTGCCAGCAGTTTACTGGGACTAGCGGGGAAGAACACCGGGGAGCTGTTTTTT
j_gene: TRBJ2-7; d_gene: TRBD1; v_gene: TRBV4-2; abundance: -; CDR3aa: CASSPDRGYEQYF; CDR3nt: TGTGCCAGCAGCCCGGACAGGGGGTACGAGCAGTACTTC
j_gene: TRBJ1-1; d_gene: -; v_gene: TRBV6-5; abundance: few; CDR3aa: CASSYSRRGGSTEAFF; CDR3nt: TGTGCCAGCAGTTACTCGAGGCGGGGGGGAAGTACTGAAGCTTTCTTT
j_gene: TRBJ1-2; d_gene: -; v_gene: TRBV30; abundance: -; CDR3aa: CAWSPSYGYTF; CDR3nt: TGTGCCTGGAGTCCCTCATATGGCTACACCTTC
j_gene: TRBJ1-3; d_gene: -; v_gene: TRBV14; abundance: -; CDR3aa: CASRGTMFSGNTIYF; CDR3nt: TGTGCCAGCAGAGGGACAATGTTCTCTGGAAACACCATATATTTT
j_gene: TRBJ1-1; d_gene: -; v_gene: TRBV5-1; abundance: once; CDR3aa: CASSLGDREGGTEAFF; CDR3nt: TGCGCCAGCAGCTTGGGAGATAGGGAGGGTGGGACTGAAGCTTTCTTT
j_gene: TRBJ1-5; d_gene: TRBD1; v_gene: TRBV9; abundance: -; CDR3aa: CASGTVNQPQHF; CDR3nt: TGTGCCAGCGGGACAGTCAATCAGCCCCAGCATTTT
j_gene: TRBJ1-2; d_gene: -; v_gene: TRBV10-3; abundance: -; CDR3aa: CAIRAGPGFVANGYTF; CDR3nt: TGTGCCATCAGAGCGGGACCGGGATTCGTGGCTAATGGCTACACCTTC
j_gene: TRBJ2-1; d_gene: TRBD2; v_gene: TRBV11-3; abundance: -; CDR3aa: CASSHRWRGGGNEQFF; CDR3nt: TGTGCCAGCAGTCACCGTTGGCGGGGGGGAGGCAATGAGCAGTTCTTC
j_gene: TRBJ2-7; d_gene: -; v_gene: TRBV20-1; abundance: -; CDR3aa: CSASDWGRDPPSSYEQYF; CDR3nt: TGCAGTGCTAGTGACTGGGGCAGGGATCCGCCGAGCTCCTACGAGCAGTACTTC
j_gene: TRBJ2-5; d_gene: -; v_gene: TRBV5-1; abundance: once; CDR3aa: CASSPGTPGETQYF; CDR3nt: TGCGCCAGCAGCCCAGGGACACCCGGAGAGACCCAGTACTTC
j_gene: TRBJ1-2; d_gene: -; v_gene: TRBV5-4; abundance: -; CDR3aa: CASSSEGGYGYTF; CDR3nt: TGTGCCAGCAGCTCGGAGGGGGGCTATGGCTACACCTTC
j_gene: TRBJ1-6; d_gene: -; v_gene: TRBV12-3/TRBV12-4; abundance: few; CDR3aa: CASCSRGETPLHF; CDR3nt: TGTGCCAGCTGTTCAAGAGGGGAGACACCCCTCCACTTT
j_gene: TRBJ2-1; d_gene: TRBD1; v_gene: TRBV2; abundance: -; CDR3aa: CASSERTGTYNEQFF; CDR3nt: TGTGCCAGCAGTGAACGGACAGGGACCTACAATGAGCAGTTCTTC
j_gene: TRBJ2-7; d_gene: -; v_gene: TRBV7-2; abundance: -; CDR3aa: CASSFNGAYEQYF; CDR3nt: TGTGCCAGCAGCTTCAATGGAGCCTACGAGCAGTACTTC
j_gene: TRBJ2-2; d_gene: -; v_gene: TRBV14; abundance: -; CDR3aa: CASSHPFAGELFF; CDR3nt: TGTGCCAGCAGCCACCCGTTCGCCGGGGAGCTGTTTTTT
j_gene: TRBJ2-3; d_gene: TRBD2; v_gene: TRBV7-9; abundance: -; CDR3aa: CASSRRLAGGRGPDTQYF; CDR3nt: TGTGCCAGCAGCCGCCGACTAGCGGGAGGCCGGGGGCCAGATACGCAGTATTTT